This TCR beta chain was recovered during a study of cytomegalovirus exposure and HLA in healthy donors. Study outcomes and limitations: V- and J-gene trimming in TCR beta was tied to a missense DCLRE1C variant by an analysis performed later.

Both 60 Vbeta primers and 13 Jbeta primers went into the PCR. Assay used: immunoSEQ multiplex PCR; TCRdb lists only in-frame clones, some missing. The sample has 74,000 or so clones. Of note for this clone: Its antigen is unknown.

Germline V gene sequence: CDR1 DFQATT, CDR2 SNEGSKA (reference sequence). The CDR3 runs to 11 residues. V lost 3 bases and J lost 7; bases outside the gene matches: 3. Sequencing was done on a sample of PBMCs. The receptor's source is an older woman in good health and CMV-seronegative. The chain uses TRBV20-1 and TRBJ2-7; 7 nucleotides align to TRBD2. The CDR3 DNA reads TGCAGTGCTAGTCAGGGACTAGAGCAGTACTTC. This gives the protein CSASQGLEQYF.